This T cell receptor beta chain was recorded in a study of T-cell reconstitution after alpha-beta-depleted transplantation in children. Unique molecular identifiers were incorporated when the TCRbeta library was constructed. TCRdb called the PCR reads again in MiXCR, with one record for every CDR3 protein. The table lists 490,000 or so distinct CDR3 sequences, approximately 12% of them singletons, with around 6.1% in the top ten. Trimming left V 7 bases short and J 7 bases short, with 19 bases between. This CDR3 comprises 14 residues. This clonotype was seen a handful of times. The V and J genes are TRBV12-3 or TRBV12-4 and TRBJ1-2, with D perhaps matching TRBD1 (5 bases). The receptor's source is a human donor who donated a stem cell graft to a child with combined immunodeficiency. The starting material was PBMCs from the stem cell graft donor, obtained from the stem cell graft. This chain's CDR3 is CASTPRLGGIGYTF. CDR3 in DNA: TGTGCCAGCACCCCCAGGCTGGGGGGGATTGGCTACACCTTC.